This T cell receptor beta chain stems from a study of Ad26.COV2.S vaccination and SARS-CoV-2 variants. Overall study: Administration of Ad26.COV2.S was intramuscular, either once or twice 56 days apart. Study-wide results and caveats: The placebo group had lower spike-specific TCR breadth than the vaccine recipients did. Substantial breadth was reportedly displayed by spike-specific CD8+ and CD4+ T cell responses after vaccination.

With respect to this clone: Antigen: not known.

Specified treatment: approximately 18 received Ad26.COV2.S at low or high dose, single or two shots; about 5 received placebo; per-sample allocation not given. The samples were gathered on day 63 after the first injection of vaccine or placebo. An adult of 18-55 years in Boston served as donor. Profiled with immunoSEQ multiplex PCR; TCRdb holds only in-frame clones, not every one. Of nearly 400,000 clones in the sample, approximately 90% were seen once. This TCR was sampled from a person between 18 and 65 years old who received the Ad26.COV2.S COVID-19 vaccine or a placebo. The sample here was peripheral blood, taken in a trial of Ad26.COV2.S vaccine versus placebo.

DNA of the CDR3: TGTGCCAGCAGCCAAGACCCTATTCCGGGCACAGATACGCAGTATTTT. It translates to CASSQDPIPGTDTQYF. The chain recombines TRBV3-1 (or the pseudogene TRBV3-2) with TRBJ2-3; the D is unclear. The CDR3 is made up of 16 amino acids. CDR1 and CDR2 (germline): LGHDT, YNNKEL (reference sequence). Between the trimmed V and J ends, which lost 0 bases and 1 base, there was a span of 11 bases.